This TCR beta chain derives from a study of shared clonotypes between healthy human individuals. Findings and caveats of the study: With few donors, the genetic and exposure-history diversity represented was limited. Naive CD4 clonotypes overlapped across a handful of donors at about 5.3%.

Across several immunoSEQ plates, the genomic DNA of each subset was split evenly. Here immunoSEQ multiplex PCR was the method, and the copy in TCRdb shows in-frame clones only, minus some. The sample lists 2 million to 2.5 million clones, roughly 95% seen once, with around 0.13% in the top ten. As concerns this clone: Antigen unknown.

Healthy and HIV-negative, the adult donors had no recent acute infections or vaccinations. V was cut by 1 base and J by 7 bases, with 22 bases left in between. The V gene's germline CDR1 is MNHEY and CDR2 SMNVEV (reference sequence). The length of the CDR3 is 17 residues. The clonotype originates from a man younger than 30 in good health. Sequences were obtained from naive CD4+ T cells sorted from blood. The subset is: CD45RA+ positively selected. This rearrangement joins TRBV27 to TRBJ1-2; the D gene is possibly TRBD1 (6 bases). The CDR3 DNA sequence: TGTGCCAGCAGTTTATACCTCACCAAGGGGGTGATGGTTGGCTACACCTTC. Translated, it gives CASSLYLTKGVMVGYTF.